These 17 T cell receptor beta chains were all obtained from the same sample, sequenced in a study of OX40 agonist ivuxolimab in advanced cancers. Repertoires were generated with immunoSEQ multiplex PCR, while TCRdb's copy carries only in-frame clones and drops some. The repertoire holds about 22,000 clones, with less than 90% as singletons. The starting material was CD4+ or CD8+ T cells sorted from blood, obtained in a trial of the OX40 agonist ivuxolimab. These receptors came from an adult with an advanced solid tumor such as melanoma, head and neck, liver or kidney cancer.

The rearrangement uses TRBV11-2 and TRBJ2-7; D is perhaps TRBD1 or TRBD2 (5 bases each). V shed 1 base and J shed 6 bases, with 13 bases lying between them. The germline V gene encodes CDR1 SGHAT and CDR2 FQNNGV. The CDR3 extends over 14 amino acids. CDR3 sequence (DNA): TGTGCCAGCAGCTTAGCGCAAGGGGAGCGCGAGCAGTACTTC. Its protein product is CASSLAQGEREQYF.

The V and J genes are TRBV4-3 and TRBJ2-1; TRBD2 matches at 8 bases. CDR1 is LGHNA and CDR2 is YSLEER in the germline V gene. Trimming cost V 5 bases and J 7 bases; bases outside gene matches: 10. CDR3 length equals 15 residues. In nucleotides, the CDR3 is TGCGCCAGCAGCTTAGCTGAGGGACTAGAGAATGAGCAGTTCTTC. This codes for CASSLAEGLENEQFF.

The DNA of the CDR3 is TGTGCCAGCAGCTTGTGGGGGAGTGCCACAGATACGCAGTATTTT. It translates to CASSLWGSATDTQYF. The chain couples TRBV5-4 to TRBJ2-3; D tentatively reads TRBD1 or TRBD2 (5 bases each). This CDR3 has 15 residues. Trimming pared 1 base from V and 2 bases from J, leaving 11 bases between. The germline gives CDR1 SGHNT, CDR2 YYREEE (reference sequence).

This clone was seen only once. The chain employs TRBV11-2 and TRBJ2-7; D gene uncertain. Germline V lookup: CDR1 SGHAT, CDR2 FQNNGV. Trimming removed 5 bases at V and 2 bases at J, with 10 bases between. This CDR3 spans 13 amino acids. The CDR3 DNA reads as TGTGCCAGCAGCCCCGGCAGAACCTACGAGCAGTACTTC. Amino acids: CASSPGRTYEQYF.

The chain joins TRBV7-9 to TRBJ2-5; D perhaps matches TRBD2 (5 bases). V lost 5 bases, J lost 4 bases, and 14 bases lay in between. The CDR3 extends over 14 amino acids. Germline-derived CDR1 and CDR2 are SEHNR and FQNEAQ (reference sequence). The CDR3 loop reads CASSRTLAPETQYF. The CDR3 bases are TGTGCCAGCAGCCGAACTCTAGCCCCAGAGACCCAGTACTTC.

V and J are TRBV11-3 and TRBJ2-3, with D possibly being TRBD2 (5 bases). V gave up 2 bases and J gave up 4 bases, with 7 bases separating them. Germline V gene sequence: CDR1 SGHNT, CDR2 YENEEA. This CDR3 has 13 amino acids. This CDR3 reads CASSLWGADTQYF. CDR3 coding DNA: TGTGCCAGCAGCTTATGGGGAGCAGATACGCAGTATTTT.

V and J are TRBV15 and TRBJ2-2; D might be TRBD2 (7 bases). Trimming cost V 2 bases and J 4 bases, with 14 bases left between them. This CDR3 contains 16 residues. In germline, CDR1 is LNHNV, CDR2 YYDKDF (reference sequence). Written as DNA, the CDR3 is TGTGCCACCAGCAGACGGAGGGGGGGGACCACCGGGGAGCTGTTTTTT. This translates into CATSRRRGGTTGELFF.

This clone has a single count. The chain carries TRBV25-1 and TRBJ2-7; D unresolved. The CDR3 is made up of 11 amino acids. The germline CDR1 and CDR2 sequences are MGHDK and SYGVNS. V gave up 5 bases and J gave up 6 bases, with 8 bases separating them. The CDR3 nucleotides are TGTGCCAGCAGTATTCTTCGCGAGCAGTACTTC. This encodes CASSILREQYF.

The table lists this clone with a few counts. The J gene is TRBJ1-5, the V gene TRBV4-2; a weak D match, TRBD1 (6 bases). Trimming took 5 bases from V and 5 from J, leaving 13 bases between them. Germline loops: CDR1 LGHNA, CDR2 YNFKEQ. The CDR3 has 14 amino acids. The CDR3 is CASSLRGRDQPQHF. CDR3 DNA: TGTGCCAGCAGCTTGCGGGGGCGCGATCAGCCCCAGCATTTT.

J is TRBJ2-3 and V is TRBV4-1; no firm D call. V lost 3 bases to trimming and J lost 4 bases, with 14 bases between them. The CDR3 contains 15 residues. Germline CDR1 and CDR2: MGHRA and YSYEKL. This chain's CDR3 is CASSQEGIHADTQYF. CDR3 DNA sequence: TGCGCCAGCAGCCAGGAAGGGATCCATGCAGATACGCAGTATTTT.

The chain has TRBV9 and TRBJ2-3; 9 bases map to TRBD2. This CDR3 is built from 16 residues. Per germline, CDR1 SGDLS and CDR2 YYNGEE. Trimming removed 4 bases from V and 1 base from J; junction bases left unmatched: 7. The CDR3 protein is CASSPRAGGGTDTQYF. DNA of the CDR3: TGTGCCAGCAGCCCACGAGCGGGAGGTGGCACAGATACGCAGTATTTT. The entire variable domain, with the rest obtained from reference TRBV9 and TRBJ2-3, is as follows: DSGVTQTPKHLITATGQRVTLRCSPRSGDLSVYWYQQSLDQGLQFLIQYYNGEERAKGNILERFSAQQFPDLHSELNLSSLELGDSALYFCASSPRAGGGTDTQYFGPGTRLTVL.

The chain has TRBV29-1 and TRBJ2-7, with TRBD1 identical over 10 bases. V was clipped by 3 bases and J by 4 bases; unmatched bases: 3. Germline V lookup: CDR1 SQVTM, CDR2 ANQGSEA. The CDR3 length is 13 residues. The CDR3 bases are TGCAGCGTTGATGGGGACAGGGGATACGAGCAGTACTTC. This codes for CSVDGDRGYEQYF.

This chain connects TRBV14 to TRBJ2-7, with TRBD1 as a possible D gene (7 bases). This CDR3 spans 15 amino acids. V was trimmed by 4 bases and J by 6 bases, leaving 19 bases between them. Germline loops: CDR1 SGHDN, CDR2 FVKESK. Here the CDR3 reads CASSPLATGTVEQYF. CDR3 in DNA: TGTGCCAGCAGCCCCCTAGCGACAGGGACGGTCGAGCAGTACTTC.

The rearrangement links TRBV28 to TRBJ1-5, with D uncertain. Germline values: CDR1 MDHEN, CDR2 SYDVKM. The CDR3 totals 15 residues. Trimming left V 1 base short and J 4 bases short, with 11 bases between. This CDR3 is CASSLSFSSNQPQHF. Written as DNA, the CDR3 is TGTGCCAGCAGTTTATCGTTCAGCTCTAATCAGCCCCAGCATTTT.

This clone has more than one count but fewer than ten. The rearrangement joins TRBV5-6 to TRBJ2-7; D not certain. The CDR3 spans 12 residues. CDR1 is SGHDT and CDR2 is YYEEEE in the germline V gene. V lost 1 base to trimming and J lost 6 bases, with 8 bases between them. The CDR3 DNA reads TGTGCCAGCAGCTTGTTAGTATCCGAGCAGTACTTC. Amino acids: CASSLLVSEQYF.

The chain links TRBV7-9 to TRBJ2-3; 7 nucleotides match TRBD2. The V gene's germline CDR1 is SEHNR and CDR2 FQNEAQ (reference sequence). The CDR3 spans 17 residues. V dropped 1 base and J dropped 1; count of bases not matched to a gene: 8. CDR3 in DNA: TGTGCCAGCAGCTTAGTGGTGCGACTAGCTGGCACAGATACGCAGTATTTT. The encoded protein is CASSLVVRLAGTDTQYF.

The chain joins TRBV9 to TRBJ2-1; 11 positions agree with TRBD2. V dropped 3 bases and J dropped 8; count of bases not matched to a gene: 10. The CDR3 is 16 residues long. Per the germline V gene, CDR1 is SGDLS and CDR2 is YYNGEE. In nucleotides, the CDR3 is TGTGCCAGCAGCGAGAGGGGACTAGCGGAAAACGATGAGCAGTTCTTC. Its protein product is CASSERGLAENDEQFF.